These 4 T cell receptor beta chains originate from one sample sequenced in a study of blood T cell repertoires in COVID-19. The method was immunoSEQ multiplex PCR; TCRdb's version includes in-frame clones alone and lacks a portion of them. The data hold under 300,000 clones, with about 90% observed a single time. The specimen was peripheral blood. These receptors originate from a woman aged 30 to 39 with COVID-19, enrolled during active disease.

This clone came up once. The chain carries TRBV2 and TRBJ1-6; 9 positions match TRBD1. Losses at the gene ends were 7 bases for V and 10 bases for J; bases not matched to a gene: 11. There are 15 residues in the CDR3. Per germline, CDR1 SNHLY and CDR2 FYNNEI. CDR3 nucleotides: TGTGCCAGCAAAGGGGGGCGGGACAGGGACTCACCCCTCCACTTT. As protein: CASKGGRDRDSPLHF.

The rearrangement links TRBV5-5 to TRBJ2-7; possible D gene TRBD1, 6 bases. This CDR3 comprises 14 residues. Germline V lookup: CDR1 SGHKS, CDR2 YYEKEE (reference sequence). V was clipped by 4 bases and J by 4 bases, with 15 bases between them. The CDR3 DNA reads as TGTGCCAGCAGCACCCAAGGGGGAATATACGAGCAGTACTTC. This translates into CASSTQGGIYEQYF. The entire variable domain, with the rest obtained from reference TRBV5-5 and TRBJ2-7, is as follows: DAGVTQSPTHLIKTRGQQVTLRCSPISGHKSVSWYQQVLGQGPQFIFQYYEKEERGRGNFPDRFSARQFPNYSSELNVNALLLGDSALYLCASSTQGGIYEQYFGPGTRLTVT.

The chain couples TRBV5-1 to TRBJ2-1; 7 bases agree with TRBD1. V shed 4 bases and J 9 bases; nucleotides not matched to a gene: 10. Germline V gives CDR1 SGHRS, CDR2 YFSETQ. The CDR3 is 14 residues long. This chain's CDR3 is CASSGDRVLGEQFF. DNA for the CDR3: TGCGCCAGCAGCGGTGACAGGGTCCTCGGTGAGCAGTTCTTC.

This sequence joins TRBV21-1 and TRBJ2-1; the D call TRBD1 from the table was never checked on the DNA. TRBV21-1 is designated a pseudogene. This CDR3 has 17 amino acids. The CDR3 sequence: CASSKAKRDRYLDEQFF. The DNA for the CDR3 is TGTGCCAGCAGCAAAGCAAAACGGGACAGGTATCTCGATGAGCAGTTCTTC.